This TCR beta chain derives from a study of blood T cell repertoires in COVID-19. Study processing details: Reference gene primer amplification yielded estimated nucleated cell counts. Generated by immunoSEQ multiplex PCR, the TCRdb table keeps only in-frame clones and is missing some. That table gives V, J and clone size, and the DNA gave D and trimming. Of about 180,000 clones listed, about 81% were seen once; the top ten hold approximately 12%. Input material: peripheral blood. The receptor's source is a woman of 80 years or more with COVID-19, enrolled during active disease.

CDR3 in amino acids: CASSIRTGGAYGYTF. DNA of the CDR3: TGTGCCAGTAGTATACGGACAGGGGGCGCCTATGGCTACACCTTC. The V call is TRBV19, the J call TRBJ1-2, with 11 bases identical to TRBD1. CDR3 size: 15 residues. V lost 2 bases, J lost 4 bases, and 3 bases stayed unmatched. CDR1 LNHDA and CDR2 SQIVND come from the germline V gene (reference sequence). The variable domain in full, with the rest retrieved from reference TRBV19 and TRBJ1-2, is DGGITQSPKYLFRKEGQNVTLSCEQNLNHDAMYWYRQDPGQGLRLIYYSQIVNDFQKGDIAEGYSVSREKKESFPLTVTSAQKNPTAFYLCASSIRTGGAYGYTFGSGTRLTVV.